The text below deals with one TCR beta chain. The assay was immunoSEQ multiplex PCR, and TCRdb's table has in-frame clones only and misses some. The table lists 90,000 to 120,000 clones, 75% to 95% of them singletons, with about 6.8% in the top ten. This CDR3 comprises 17 residues. V gave up 1 base and J gave up 0 bases, with 14 bases separating them. Germline V lookup: CDR1 KGHDR, CDR2 SFDVKD. The entry originates in a study of T cell responses to AZD1222 COVID-19 vaccine. The source was peripheral blood, collected 28 days after the second AZD1222 dose. The clonotype originates from an adult who received the AZD1222 COVID-19 vaccine. This chain uses TRBV24-1 with TRBJ1-1; TRBD1 is a possible D gene (5 bases). CDR3 bases: TGTGCCACCAGTGATTTATACATGGGGCCCATGAACACTGAAGCTTTCTTT. This encodes CATSDLYMGPMNTEAFF.